Listed below are T cell receptor beta chains from one sample, sequenced in a study of radiation and T cells in renal cell carcinoma. Libraries were prepared by immunoSEQ multiplex PCR; TCRdb keeps only in-frame clonotypes and omits some of them. Of 25,000 to 30,000 clones in the sample, about 85% were seen once. The source was blood, collected from a patient whose treatment included radiotherapy and nephrectomy. Receptor source: a man in his 60s with renal cell carcinoma. Both conserved end residues are part of each CDR3. D genes are given only for firm matches. Not every row has a clone size; where given, it reads once, few, many or a size class.

>-|TRBV4-1|TRBD1|TRBJ1-5
TGCGCCAGCAGCCCCGGGACAGGGGGCGAGGAGTTCACGCAGCCCCAGCATTTT
CASSPGTGGEEFTQPQHF
>-|TRBV5-6|-|TRBJ2-1
TGTGCCAGCAGCTCACGGGGGCTTTGGGATGAGCAGTTCTTC
CASSSRGLWDEQFF
>-|TRBV27|-|TRBJ2-3
TGTGCCAGCAGGGGGATCGATACAGATACGCAGTATTTT
CASRGIDTDTQYF
>-|TRBV25-1|-|TRBJ1-1
TGTGCCAGCAGTGCCCTGACAGCACCCTACACTGAAGCTTTCTTT
CASSALTAPYTEAFF
>-|TRBV30|-|TRBJ1-2
TGTGCCTGGATGGACCCTTTCGGCTATGGCTACACCTTC
CAWMDPFGYGYTF
>-|TRBV5-4|-|TRBJ1-2
TGTGCCAGCAGTTGGTTACCAGGAAAGACCTATGGCTACACCTTC
CASSWLPGKTYGYTF
>-|TRBV2|TRBD1|TRBJ1-1
TGTGCCAGCCAAGGGACAGGCACTGAAGCTTTCTTT
CASQGTGTEAFF
>-|TRBV5-1|TRBD2|TRBJ2-3
TGCGCCAGCTTGGAAGGGCGGGAGGAGAGCACAGATACGCAGTATTTT
CASLEGREESTDTQYF
>-|TRBV7-2|TRBD2|TRBJ2-1
TGTGCCAGCAGCCTTAATAGCGGGAACCCCGCCTACAATGAGCAGTTCTTC
CASSLNSGNPAYNEQFF
>-|TRBV15|-|TRBJ1-2
TGTGCCACAGGAACAGCATATGGCTACACCTTC
CATGTAYGYTF
>-|TRBV6-5|-|TRBJ2-5
TGTGCCAGCAGTTATGGGCAAGAGACCCAGTACTTC
CASSYGQETQYF
>few|TRBV7-2|-|TRBJ2-3
TGTGCCAGCAGCTTAAGATCAGGGGATCGAGGAGATACGCAGTATTTT
CASSLRSGDRGDTQYF
>-|TRBV2|TRBD2|TRBJ2-1
TGTGTCTCAGGGGTAGCGGGACCTACTGAGCAGTTCTTC
CVSGVAGPTEQFF
>-|TRBV6-5|-|TRBJ1-4
TGTGCCAGCAGACGGGGTTTTGGGGAAAAACTGTTTTTT
CASRRGFGEKLFF
>-|TRBV5-3|TRBD2|TRBJ2-7
TGTGCCAGAAGCCCTCGTAAAGGGACTAGCGTCTACGAGCAGTACTTC
CARSPRKGTSVYEQYF
>-|TRBV11-2|TRBD2|TRBJ2-2
TGTGCCAGCAGCCACCGTGGACTAGCGGGAACCGGGGAGCTGTTTTTT
CASSHRGLAGTGELFF
>few|TRBV7-9|-|TRBJ1-2
TGCGCCAGCAGCCAAGAGGAGGGACGAGTTAATGGCTACACCTTC
CASSQEEGRVNGYTF
>-|TRBV4-1|TRBD1|TRBJ2-5
TGCGCCAGCAGCCAAGCCACAGGGGGCCGGGAGACCCAGTACTTC
CASSQATGGRETQYF
>-|TRBV19|-|TRBJ1-2
TGTGCCACTCGGCCAGGGCTTGACTATGGCTACACCTTC
CATRPGLDYGYTF
>-|TRBV7-2|-|TRBJ2-7
TGTGCCAGCAGCCCCCAGGCTAACTACGAGCAGTACTTC
CASSPQANYEQYF
>-|TRBV2|TRBD1|TRBJ1-5
TGTGCCAGCAGTGGTACAGGGGGGAATCAGCCCCAGCATTTT
CASSGTGGNQPQHF
>-|TRBV2|-|TRBJ1-2
TGTGCCAGCAGGCAAGCGGGCGGTGGCTACACCTTC
CASRQAGGGYTF
>-|TRBV5-6|-|TRBJ2-5
TGTGCCAGCAGCCCACAGGGCTCGGAGACCCAGTACTTC
CASSPQGSETQYF
>-|TRBV18|TRBD1|TRBJ2-6
TGTGCCAGCTCTCGACAGGGGCTCTCTGGGGCCAACGTCCTGACTTTC
CASSRQGLSGANVLTF
>-|TRBV15|-|TRBJ2-1
TGTGCCACCAGCAAACTAGGGCTCAATGAGCAGTTCTTC
CATSKLGLNEQFF
>-|TRBV11-3|-|TRBJ2-3
TGTGCCAGCAGCCGTGACGGCCGAGGAAGTACGCAGTATTTT
CASSRDGRGSTQYF
>-|TRBV10-2|-|TRBJ2-7
TGCGCCAGCAGTGGCCTAGGAGGAACCTACGAGCAGTACTTC
CASSGLGGTYEQYF
>-|TRBV14|-|TRBJ1-1
TGTGCCAGCAGCCATTGGTCCTGGAGGCTGACTGAAGCTTTCTTT
CASSHWSWRLTEAFF
>-|TRBV19|-|TRBJ1-5
TGTGCCAGTAGTGGGGCAGTGGATCAGCCCCAGCATTTT
CASSGAVDQPQHF
>-|TRBV21-1|-|TRBJ2-7
TGTGCCAGCAGCAAACGGCAGGGGGCCAAATACGAGCAGTACTTC
CASSKRQGAKYEQYF
>-|TRBV9|-|TRBJ1-2
TGTGCCAGCACCCGTAGAGGGTCTCCTTACCGCTACACCTTC
CASTRRGSPYRYTF
>-|TRBV19|TRBD1|TRBJ1-5
TGTGCCAGTAGTAGGGGGGAGGGGGCTACGAGCAATCAGCCCCAGCATTTT
CASSRGEGATSNQPQHF
>-|TRBV14|-|TRBJ1-4
TGTGCCAGCAGCCAAGGTGGTAGAAATAATGAAAAACTGTTTTTT
CASSQGGRNNEKLFF
>-|TRBV12-5|TRBD2|TRBJ2-7
TGTGCTAGTGGTTTGATAGCGGGACGCTACGAGCAGTACTTC
CASGLIAGRYEQYF
>-|TRBV12-5|TRBD1|TRBJ2-2
TGTGCTAGTGGAACAGACAGGGGAATAGTCGGGGAGCTGTTTTTT
CASGTDRGIVGELFF
>-|TRBV5-4|-|TRBJ2-2
TGTGCCAGCAGCTTGAAGGTCGGGGGAACCGGGGAGCTGTTTTTT
CASSLKVGGTGELFF
>medium-sized|TRBV28|-|TRBJ1-1
TGTGCCAGCAGTTCCCCAGGGTTCGGTGTGACTGAAGCTTTCTTT
CASSSPGFGVTEAFF
>once|TRBV7-2|-|TRBJ2-5
TGTGCCAGCAGCTTAGATGTCGGGGGGCAGGCGACCCAGTACTTC
CASSLDVGGQATQYF
>-|TRBV4-1|TRBD2|TRBJ2-7
TGCGCCAGCAGCCAAGACCCCTGGGAGGCTAGCGGATCCTACGAGCAGTACTTC
CASSQDPWEASGSYEQYF
>-|TRBV4-2|-|TRBJ1-1
TGTGCCAGCAGCCAAGATAAGGTTGGGGTGAACACTGAAGCTTTCTTT
CASSQDKVGVNTEAFF
>once|TRBV18|-|TRBJ1-3
TGTGCCAGCTCCTCGAATGAGGTACCCGGAAACACCATATATTTT
CASSSNEVPGNTIYF
>-|TRBV2|-|TRBJ1-6
TGTGCCAGCAGTGAATTTACCCCGGGGCAGATGAATTCACCCCTCCACTTT
CASSEFTPGQMNSPLHF
>-|TRBV6-6|TRBD1|TRBJ1-1
TGTGCCAGCAGTCAAGACAGGGGGCTAGATGACACTGAAGCTTTCTTT
CASSQDRGLDDTEAFF
>-|TRBV7-8|-|TRBJ1-1
TGTGCCAGCAGCTTTTCACCCGGGACATCAGCGACTGAAGCTTTCTTT
CASSFSPGTSATEAFF
>-|TRBV5-1|TRBD1|TRBJ2-7
TGCGCCAGCAGCTTGGGACAGGGGAAGGACGAGCAGTACTTC
CASSLGQGKDEQYF
>-|TRBV9|-|TRBJ1-1
TGTGCCAGCAGCCCTACGGTGGGGGGTGAAGCTTTCTTT
CASSPTVGGEAFF
>medium-sized|TRBV19|-|TRBJ1-5
TGTGCCAGTAGTATTGGGGCCACCAATCAGCCCCAGCATTTT
CASSIGATNQPQHF
>-|TRBV7-9|TRBD1|TRBJ1-2
TGTGCCAGCAGTTCGGACAGGGACGGTTCCTACTATGGCTACACCTTC
CASSSDRDGSYYGYTF
>-|TRBV6-6|TRBD1|TRBJ1-2
TGTGCCAGCAGTTACGGTGGGACAGGGGACGGCTACACCTTC
CASSYGGTGDGYTF
>few|TRBV9|TRBD1|TRBJ1-4
TGTGCCAGCAGCCATAGTGGACAGGTTAATGAAAAACTGTTTTTT
CASSHSGQVNEKLFF
>-|TRBV7-3|TRBD2|TRBJ2-3
TGTGCCAGCAGCCGGGGACTAGACCCAGATACGCAGTATTTT
CASSRGLDPDTQYF
>-|TRBV5-1|-|TRBJ2-3
TGCGCCAGCAGCCCTGGAAGAGGGGATTTCGGCACAGATACGCAGTATTTT
CASSPGRGDFGTDTQYF
>once|TRBV25-1|-|TRBJ2-1
TGTGCCAGGTACAGGGGGGGCGGCTCCTACAATGAGCAGTTCTTC
CARYRGGGSYNEQFF
>-|TRBV9|-|TRBJ2-1
TGTGCCAGCAGCGGTCGGACTATTATGGGCGAGCAGTTCTTC
CASSGRTIMGEQFF
>-|TRBV5-1|-|TRBJ1-5
TGCGCCAGCAGCTTGGAGTCAGGGCCCGGTCAGCCCCAGCATTTT
CASSLESGPGQPQHF